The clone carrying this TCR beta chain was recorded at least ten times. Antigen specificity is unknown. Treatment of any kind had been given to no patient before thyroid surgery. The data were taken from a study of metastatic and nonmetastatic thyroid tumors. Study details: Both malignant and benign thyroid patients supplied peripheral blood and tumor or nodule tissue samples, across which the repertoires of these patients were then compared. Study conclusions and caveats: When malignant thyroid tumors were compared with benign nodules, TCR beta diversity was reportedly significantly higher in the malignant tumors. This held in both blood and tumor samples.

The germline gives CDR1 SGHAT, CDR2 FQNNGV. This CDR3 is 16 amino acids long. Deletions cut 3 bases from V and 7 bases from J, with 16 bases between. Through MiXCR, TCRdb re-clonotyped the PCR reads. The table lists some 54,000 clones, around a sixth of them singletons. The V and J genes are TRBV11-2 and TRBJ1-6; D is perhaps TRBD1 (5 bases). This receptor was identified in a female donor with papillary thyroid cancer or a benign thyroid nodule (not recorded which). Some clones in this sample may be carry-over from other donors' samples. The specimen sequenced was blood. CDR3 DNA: TGTGCCAGCAGCTTGGCCCCCGGGACGGCCAATTCACCCCTCCACTTT. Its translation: CASSLAPGTANSPLHF.